Listed below are T cell receptor beta chains from one sample, sequenced in a study of regulatory T cells in long-lasting Graves disease. TCRdb analysed the multiplex PCR reads with MiXCR anew, one entry per CDR3 protein. Among roughly 500,000 distinct CDR3 sequences listed, around a fifth were seen once. The sample in question was peripheral blood mononuclear cells (PBMCs), obtained when the disease was refractory, from a patient treated with antithyroid drugs. The receptors were sampled from a female donor with Graves disease. Both conserved end residues are part of each CDR3. Fields, in order: V gene, clone size, J gene, D gene, CDR3 DNA, CDR3 protein. D genes are given only for firm matches. Part of the rows lack a size; the others show once, few, many or a class for expanded clones.

>TRBV7-2|NA|TRBJ2-7|NA
TGTGCCAGCAGCCATGGACTGCCGGCAGAGCAGTACTTC
CASSHGLPAEQYF
>TRBV30|NA|TRBJ1-2|TRBD1
TGTGCCTGGAAAGGGACAGGGTTACCTGGCTACACCTTC
CAWKGTGLPGYTF
>TRBV28|many|TRBJ2-7|NA
TGTGCCAGCAGTATCGGGGGTTCCTCCTACGAGCAGTACTTC
CASSIGGSSYEQYF
>TRBV19|NA|TRBJ2-6|NA
TGTGCCAGTAGTATAGGTGGCTATGGGGCCAACGTCCTGACTTTC
CASSIGGYGANVLTF
>TRBV9|few|TRBJ1-1|NA
TGTGCCAGCAGCGAACATAACATAATATCCACCACTGAAGCTTTCTTT
CASSEHNIISTTEAFF
>TRBV28|NA|TRBJ2-7|NA
TGTGCCAGCAGTTTCGAGGGGACCTACGAGCAGTACTTC
CASSFEGTYEQYF
>TRBV27|few|TRBJ2-2|TRBD2
TGTGCCAGCAGTTTAAATCGAGCGGGGGGGATGAACACCGGGGAGCTGTTTTTT
CASSLNRAGGMNTGELFF
>TRBV20-1|many|TRBJ1-2|NA
TGCAGTGCCCCCGGGGCGACTGCCCATGGCTACACCTTC
CSAPGATAHGYTF
>TRBV28|many|TRBJ1-1|NA
TGTGCCAGCAGTTTGTTCAGAGACCCGAACACTGAAGCTTTCTTT
CASSLFRDPNTEAFF
>TRBV6-1|many|TRBJ1-5|NA
TGTGCCAGCAATCCTGTAAGCAATCAGCCCCAGCATTTT
CASNPVSNQPQHF
>TRBV11-2|many|TRBJ2-7|NA
TGTGCCAGCAGCCCCCGCGTCGCAGGGGCAAGCTCCTACGAGCAGTACTTC
CASSPRVAGASSYEQYF
>TRBV7-2|many|TRBJ2-2|NA
TGTGCCAGCAGCTGGGGATACACCGGGGAGCTGTTTTTT
CASSWGYTGELFF
>TRBV10-3|NA|TRBJ1-5|NA
TGTGCCATCAGTGATTCAGGGGTGAATCAGCCCCAGCATTTT
CAISDSGVNQPQHF
>TRBV29-1|few|TRBJ2-7|NA
TGCAGCGTTGAAGATCAGGACACAGCCTACGAGCAGTACTTC
CSVEDQDTAYEQYF
>TRBV11-1|NA|TRBJ2-7|NA
TGTGCCAGCAAAAATTCCGAGAGCTCCTACGGGCAGTACTTC
CASKNSESSYGQYF
>TRBV5-1|many|TRBJ2-7|NA
TGCGCCAGCACAGGGCTTACCTCCTACGAGCAGTACTTC
CASTGLTSYEQYF
>TRBV18|NA|TRBJ2-5|NA
TGTGCCAGCTCACCAAGGACCGCTTACCAAGAGACCCAGTACTTC
CASSPRTAYQETQYF
>TRBV7-2|few|TRBJ1-3|NA
TGTGCCAGCAGCTCGACTGCTTCTGGAAACACCATATATTTT
CASSSTASGNTIYF
>TRBV7-2|many|TRBJ1-2|NA
TGTGCCAGCAGCCAAGACGGAGTATATGGCTACACCTTC
CASSQDGVYGYTF
>TRBV20-1|NA|TRBJ1-2|NA
TGCAGTGCTAGTCACGACAGCCCCTTTGAGGGCTACACCTTC
CSASHDSPFEGYTF
>TRBV20-1|few|TRBJ1-1|NA
TGCAGTGCTAGGCGACAGCACACTGAAGCTTTCTTT
CSARRQHTEAFF
>TRBV4-1|few|TRBJ1-2|NA
TGCGCCAGCAGCCAGGAGAGTGGGACAAGGCGATACACCTTC
CASSQESGTRRYTF
>TRBV5-1|NA|TRBJ2-5|NA
TGCGCCAGCAGCTTGCCGGACAGTAGTGAGACCCAGTACTTC
CASSLPDSSETQYF
>TRBV19|NA|TRBJ1-5|NA
TGTGCCAGTAGTACCTCCGGGGGGAAAAGTCAGCCCCAGCATTTT
CASSTSGGKSQPQHF
>TRBV27|many|TRBJ1-5|NA
TGTGCCAGCAGTCCTGGGGGCGCAAATCAGCCCCAGCATTTT
CASSPGGANQPQHF
>TRBV28|NA|TRBJ2-1|NA
TGTGCCAGCAGTTCGCCCCTCCGGGGCCCCTCCTACAATGAGCAGTTCTTC
CASSSPLRGPSYNEQFF
>TRBV5-6|many|TRBJ1-1|NA
TGTGCCAGCAGCTTGGTTATTGGTGAAGCTTTCTTT
CASSLVIGEAFF
>TRBV27|many|TRBJ2-2|TRBD2
TGTGCCAGCAGTTTATCCGGGACTAGCGGCACCGGGGAGCTGTTTTTT
CASSLSGTSGTGELFF
>TRBV27|many|TRBJ1-5|NA
TGTGCCAGCAGTTTAGTGGGGGAGGCGGTCAATCAGCCCCAGCATTTT
CASSLVGEAVNQPQHF
>TRBV19|NA|TRBJ1-5|NA
TGTGCCAGTAGCAGGCGGACAGCCAACGCCCTTCAGCCCCAGCACTTT
CASSRRTANALQPQHF
>TRBV5-1|NA|TRBJ1-1|NA
TGCGCCAGCAGCCTGGGGATTTGGAACACTGGAGCTTTCTTT
CASSLGIWNTGAFF
>TRBV5-6|NA|TRBJ2-7|TRBD2
TGTGCCAGCAGCCCACCCTTGGCTTTCCCCCTAGCGGGGGCCTACGAGCAGTACTTC
CASSPPLAFPLAGAYEQYF
>TRBV7-9|NA|TRBJ1-1|NA
TGTGCCAGCAGCATCGGGGCCACTGAAGCTTTCTTT
CASSIGATEAFF
>TRBV2|many|TRBJ2-5|NA
TGTGCCAGCTGGGGATCGGGAGATGAAGAGACCCAGTACTTC
CASWGSGDEETQYF
>TRBV5-4|NA|TRBJ2-5|NA
TGTGCCAGCAGCTCTCGGGACAACCAAGAGACCCAGTACTTC
CASSSRDNQETQYF
>TRBV28|NA|TRBJ2-1|NA
TGTGCCAGCAGTTTTGGCGGCTACAATGAGCAGTTCTTC
CASSFGGYNEQFF
>TRBV5-1|NA|TRBJ1-1|NA
TGCGCCAGCTACGAGGGGGGCACTGAAGCTTTCTTT
CASYEGGTEAFF
>TRBV4-1|few|TRBJ1-2|NA
TGCGCCAGCAGCCAAGAAACCTCCTGGTCTGGCTACACCTTC
CASSQETSWSGYTF
>TRBV2|many|TRBJ2-2|NA
TGTGCCAGCAGTGAAGGGTACGGAGCCGGGGAGCTGTTTTTT
CASSEGYGAGELFF
>TRBV5-5|NA|TRBJ1-5|NA
TGTGCCAGCAGCTATTCGGGACTCTGGGATCAGCCCCAGCATTTT
CASSYSGLWDQPQHF
>TRBV19|NA|TRBJ1-1|NA
TGTGCCAGTATCGGGGTTGAAGCTTTCTTT
CASIGVEAFF
>TRBV6-1|NA|TRBJ2-7|TRBD2
TGTGCCAGCAGTACCGATAGCGGGGGTTTGCACGAGCAGTACTTC
CASSTDSGGLHEQYF
>TRBV28|NA|TRBJ2-1|TRBD1
TGTGCCAGCAGTTCCCGACAGGGGCTAGGTGAGCAGTTCTTC
CASSSRQGLGEQFF
>TRBV6-5|NA|TRBJ2-7|NA
TGTGCCAGCAGTTACTCTGGGCTGGGCCACCTGGACGAGCAGTACTTC
CASSYSGLGHLDEQYF
>TRBV6-1|many|TRBJ2-2|NA
TGTGCCAGTCTTGACGCGAACACCGGGGAGCTGTTTTTT
CASLDANTGELFF
>TRBV27|few|TRBJ1-6|NA
TGTGCCAGCAGTTTATCGCGGACTGCGCCCCTCCACTTT
CASSLSRTAPLHF
>TRBV4-1|many|TRBJ2-5|NA
TGCGCCAGCAGCCAAGTATCCCAAGAGACCCAGTACTTC
CASSQVSQETQYF
>TRBV7-8|few|TRBJ2-2|NA
TGTGCCAGCAGCTTAAGTCTCGGGGCTCCAAACACCGGGGAGCTGTTTTTT
CASSLSLGAPNTGELFF
>TRBV7-6|many|TRBJ2-2|TRBD1
TGTGCCAGCAGCTTACCCACCGGGACAGAGGGAAGGGGGGAGCTGTTTTTT
CASSLPTGTEGRGELFF
>TRBV10-3|few|TRBJ2-7|NA
TGTGCCACCGCCTCGGACTGGACTGCTTTCTCCTACGAGCAGTACTTC
CATASDWTAFSYEQYF
>TRBV5-4|few|TRBJ1-2|NA
TGTGCCAGCAGTCTGGAGTGGGAGAACTATGGCTACACCTTC
CASSLEWENYGYTF
>TRBV19|NA|TRBJ1-3|NA
TGTGCCAGTAGAGTTGACAGGTCCTCTGGAAACACCATATATTTT
CASRVDRSSGNTIYF
>TRBV7-2|NA|TRBJ1-6|NA
TGTGCCAGCAGCACCCCGACACTTGAGGGTTCACCCCTCCACTTT
CASSTPTLEGSPLHF
>TRBV7-2|few|TRBJ2-7|NA
TGTGCCAGCAGCTCAGCTGGGGGGAAATACGGGCAGTACTTC
CASSSAGGKYGQYF
>TRBV6-5|few|TRBJ1-2|NA
TGTGCCAGCAGTTATGCCACCGGGGCAGATGGCTACACCTTC
CASSYATGADGYTF
>TRBV4-3|NA|TRBJ2-7|NA
TGCGCCAGCAGCCCTCGACTAGGGGTACGGTACGAGCAGTACTTC
CASSPRLGVRYEQYF